This is a list of T cell receptor beta chains from one sample in a study of shared T cell receptors in the human thymus. Measured with immunoSEQ multiplex PCR; TCRdb has only the in-frame clones, and not every one. The data show just under 550,000 clones, 75% to 80% seen once. Separately, the same data were catalogued under a study of human thymus T cells.

The sequenced sample consisted of thymocytes. These receptors were taken from a boy younger than two with a congenital heart defect. CDR3s include the opening cysteine and the closing phenylalanine or tryptophan.

V: TRBV9
J: TRBJ2-5
CDR3: CASSVTGRRFATQYF

V: TRBV10-3
J: TRBJ2-2
CDR3: CAIREAKITGTPQSGELFF

V: TRBV28
J: TRBJ1-1
CDR3: CASSRRGTEAFF

V: TRBV12-5
J: TRBJ1-4
CDR3: CASGLAPGGEPNEKLFF

V: TRBV6-1
J: TRBJ2-1
CDR3: CASSEAGLPREQFF

V: TRBV29-1
J: TRBJ2-7
CDR3: CSGRTILDEQYF

V: TRBV13
J: TRBJ2-3
CDR3: CASSFLLTSGSAITDTQYF

V: TRBV19
J: TRBJ2-5
CDR3: CASNRGNETQYF

V: TRBV14
J: TRBJ2-3
CDR3: CASSHLTSGRRVTDTQYF

V: TRBV10-3
J: TRBJ1-2
CDR3: CAISDREWIGHTF